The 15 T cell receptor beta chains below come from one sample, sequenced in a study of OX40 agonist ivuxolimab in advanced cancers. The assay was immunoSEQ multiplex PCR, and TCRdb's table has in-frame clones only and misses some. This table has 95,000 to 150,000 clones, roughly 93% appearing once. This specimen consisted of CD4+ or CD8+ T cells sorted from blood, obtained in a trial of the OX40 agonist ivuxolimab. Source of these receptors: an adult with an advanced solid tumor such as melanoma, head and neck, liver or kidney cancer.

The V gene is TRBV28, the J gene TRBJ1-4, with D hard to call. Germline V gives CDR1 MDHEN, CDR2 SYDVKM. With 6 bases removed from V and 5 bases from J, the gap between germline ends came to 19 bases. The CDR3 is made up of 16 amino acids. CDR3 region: CASRIGSTVLNEKLFF. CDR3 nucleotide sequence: TGTGCCAGCAGAATTGGGTCCACAGTGCTAAATGAAAAACTGTTTTTT.

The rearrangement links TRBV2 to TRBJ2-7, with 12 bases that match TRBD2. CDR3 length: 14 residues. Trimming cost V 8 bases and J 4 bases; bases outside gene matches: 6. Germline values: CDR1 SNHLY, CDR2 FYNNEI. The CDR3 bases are TGTGCCAGCCAACTAGCGGGAGGCACGTACGAGCAGTACTTC. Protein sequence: CASQLAGGTYEQYF.

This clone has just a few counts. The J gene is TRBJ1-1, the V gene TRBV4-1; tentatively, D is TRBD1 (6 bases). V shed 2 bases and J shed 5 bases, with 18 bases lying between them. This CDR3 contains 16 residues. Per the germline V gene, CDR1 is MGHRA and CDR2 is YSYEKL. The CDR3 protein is CASSQPLNRVRTEAFF. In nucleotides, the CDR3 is TGCGCCAGCAGCCAACCACTTAACAGGGTGAGGACTGAAGCTTTCTTT.

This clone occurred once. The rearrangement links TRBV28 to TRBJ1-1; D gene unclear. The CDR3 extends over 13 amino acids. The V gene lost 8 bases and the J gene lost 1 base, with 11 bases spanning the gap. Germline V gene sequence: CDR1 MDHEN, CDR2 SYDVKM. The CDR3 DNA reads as TGTGCCAGCGATGGCATCTGGAACACTGAAGCTTTCTTT. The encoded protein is CASDGIWNTEAFF.

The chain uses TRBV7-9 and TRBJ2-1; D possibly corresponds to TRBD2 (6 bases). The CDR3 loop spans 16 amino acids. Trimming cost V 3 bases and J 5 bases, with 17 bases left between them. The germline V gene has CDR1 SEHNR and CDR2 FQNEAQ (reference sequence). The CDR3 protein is CASSFFGTHPNNEQFF. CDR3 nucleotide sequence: TGTGCCAGCAGCTTTTTTGGGACTCATCCAAACAATGAGCAGTTCTTC.

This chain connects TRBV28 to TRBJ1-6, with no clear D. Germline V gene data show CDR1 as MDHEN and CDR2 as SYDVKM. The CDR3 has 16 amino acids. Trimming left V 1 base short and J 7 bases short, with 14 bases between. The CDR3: CASSLSSDTRNSPLHF. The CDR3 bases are TGTGCCAGCAGTTTATCCAGCGACACACGAAATTCACCCCTCCACTTT.

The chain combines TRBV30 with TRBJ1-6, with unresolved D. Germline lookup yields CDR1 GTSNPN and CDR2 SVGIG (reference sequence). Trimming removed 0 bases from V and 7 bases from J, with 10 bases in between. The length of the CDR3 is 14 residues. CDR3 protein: CAWSVLGMNSPLHF. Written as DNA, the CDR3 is TGTGCCTGGAGTGTGTTAGGGATGAATTCACCCCTCCACTTT.

CDR3 coding DNA: TGTGCCAGCAGCGTAAACTGGTTGAACACTGAAGCTTTCTTT. Its protein product is CASSVNWLNTEAFF. The chain recombines TRBV9 with TRBJ1-1; D remains ambiguous. V was trimmed by 1 base and J by 0 bases, leaving 7 bases between them. CDR1 is SGDLS, CDR2 YYNGEE, per germline. The CDR3 loop spans 14 amino acids.

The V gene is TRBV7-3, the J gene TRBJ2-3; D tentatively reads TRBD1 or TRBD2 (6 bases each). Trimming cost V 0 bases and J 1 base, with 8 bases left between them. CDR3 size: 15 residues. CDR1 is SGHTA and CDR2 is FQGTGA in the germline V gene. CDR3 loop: CASSLTGGRTDTQYF. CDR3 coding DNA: TGTGCCAGCAGCTTAACCGGGGGCCGCACAGATACGCAGTATTTT. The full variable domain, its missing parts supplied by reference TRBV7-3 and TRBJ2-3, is GAGVSQTPSNKVTEKGKYVELRCDPISGHTALYWYRQSLGQGPEFLIYFQGTGAADDSGLPNDRFFAVRPEGSVSTLKIQRTERGDSAVYLCASSLTGGRTDTQYFGPGTRLTVL.

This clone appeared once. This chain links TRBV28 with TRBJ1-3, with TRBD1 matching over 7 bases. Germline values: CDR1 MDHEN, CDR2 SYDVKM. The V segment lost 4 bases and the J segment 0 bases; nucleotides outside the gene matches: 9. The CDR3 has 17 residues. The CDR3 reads CASSSNRGPLSGNTIYF. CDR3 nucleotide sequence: TGTGCCAGCAGTTCGAACAGGGGCCCACTCTCTGGAAACACCATATATTTT.

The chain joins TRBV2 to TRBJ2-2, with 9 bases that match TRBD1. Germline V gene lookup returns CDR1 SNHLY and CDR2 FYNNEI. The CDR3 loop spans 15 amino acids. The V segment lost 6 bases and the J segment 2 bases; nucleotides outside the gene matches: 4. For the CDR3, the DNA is TGTGCCAGCAGCCGGGACAGGGTAAACACCGGGGAGCTGTTTTTT. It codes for CASSRDRVNTGELFF. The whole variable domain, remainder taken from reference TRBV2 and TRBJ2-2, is EPEVTQTPSHQVTQMGQEVILRCVPISNHLYFYWYRQILGQKVEFLVSFYNNEISEKSEIFDDQFSVERPDGSNFTLKIRSTKLEDSAMYFCASSRDRVNTGELFFGEGSRLTVL.

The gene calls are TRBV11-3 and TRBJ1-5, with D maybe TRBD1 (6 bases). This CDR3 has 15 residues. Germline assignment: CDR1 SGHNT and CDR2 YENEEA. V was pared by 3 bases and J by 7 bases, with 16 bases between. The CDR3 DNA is TGTGCCAGCAGCTTCCCGCCAGGGGTTCGGCAGCCCCAGCATTTT. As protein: CASSFPPGVRQPQHF.

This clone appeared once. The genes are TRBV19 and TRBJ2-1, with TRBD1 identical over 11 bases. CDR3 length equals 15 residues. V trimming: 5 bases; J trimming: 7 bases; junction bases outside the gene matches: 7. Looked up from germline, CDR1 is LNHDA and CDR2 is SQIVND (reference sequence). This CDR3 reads CASSAAGTGGNEQFF. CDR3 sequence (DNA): TGTGCCAGTAGTGCGGCCGGGACAGGGGGGAATGAGCAGTTCTTC.

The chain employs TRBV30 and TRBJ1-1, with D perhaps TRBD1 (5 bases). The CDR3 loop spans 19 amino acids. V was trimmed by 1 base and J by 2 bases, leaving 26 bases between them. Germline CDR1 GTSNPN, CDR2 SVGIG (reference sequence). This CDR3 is CAWSAFRGRTTDLNTEAFF. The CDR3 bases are TGTGCCTGGAGTGCTTTTAGAGGGAGGACAACCGATTTAAACACTGAAGCTTTCTTT.

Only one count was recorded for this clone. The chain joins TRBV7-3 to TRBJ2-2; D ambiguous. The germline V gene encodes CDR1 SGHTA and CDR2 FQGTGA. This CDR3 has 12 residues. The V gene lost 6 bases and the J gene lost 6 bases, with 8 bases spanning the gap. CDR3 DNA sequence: TGTGCCAGCAGGAACAGCGCCGGGGAGCTGTTTTTT. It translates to CASRNSAGELFF.